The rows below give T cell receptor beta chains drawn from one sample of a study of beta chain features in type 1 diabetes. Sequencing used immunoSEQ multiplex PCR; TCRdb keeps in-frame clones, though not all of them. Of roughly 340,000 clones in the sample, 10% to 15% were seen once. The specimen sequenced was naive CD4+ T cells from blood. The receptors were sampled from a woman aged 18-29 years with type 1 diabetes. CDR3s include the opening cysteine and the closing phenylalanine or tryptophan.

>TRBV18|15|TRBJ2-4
CASSSDRRSKNIQYF
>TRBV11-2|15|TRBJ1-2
CASSLGRVANYGYTF
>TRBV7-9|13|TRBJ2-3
CASSLADTDTQYF
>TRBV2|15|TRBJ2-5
CATVPYRLPGKTQYF
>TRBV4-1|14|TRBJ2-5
CASSQRTGPETQYF
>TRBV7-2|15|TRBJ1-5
CASSDVHRGLQPQHF
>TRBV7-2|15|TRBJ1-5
CASSYFTGNGQPQHF
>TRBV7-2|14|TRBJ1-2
CASSPVATDYGYTF
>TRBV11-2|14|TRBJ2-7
CASSLARAGGEQYF
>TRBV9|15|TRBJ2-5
CASSASGYQQETQYF
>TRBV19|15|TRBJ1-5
CASSLTGGGNQPQHF
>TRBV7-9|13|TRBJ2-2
CASSSRGTGELFF
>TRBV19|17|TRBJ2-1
CASRGTGRERGYNEQFF
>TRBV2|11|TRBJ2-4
CASEEGGRQYF
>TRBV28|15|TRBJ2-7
CATVTSARSSYEQYF
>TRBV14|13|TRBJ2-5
CASSQSHQETQYF
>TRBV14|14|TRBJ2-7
CASSPGSKGGVQYF
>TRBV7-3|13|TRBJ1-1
CASSPTREAEAFF
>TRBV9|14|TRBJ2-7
CASSAPGIDYEQYF
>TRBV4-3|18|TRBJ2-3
CASSQEGTSGRAADTQYF
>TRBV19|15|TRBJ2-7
CASSPRWQGSDEQYF
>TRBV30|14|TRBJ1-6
CAWSVYRLNSPLHF
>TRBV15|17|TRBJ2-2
CATSRGGTSGRPGELFF
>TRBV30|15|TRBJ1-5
CAWSGSRVANQPQHF
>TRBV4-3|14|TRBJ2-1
CASSQGARGNEQFF
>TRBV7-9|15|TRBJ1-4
CASSPGTVFLEKLFF
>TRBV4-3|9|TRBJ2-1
CASPLVQFF
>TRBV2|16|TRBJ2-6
CASIQAIRSGANVLTF